This T cell receptor beta chain was captured by sequencing in a study of T cells after yellow fever vaccination. This clonotype was observed a few times. As TCR cDNA was made by 5'RACE template switching, a universal primer site and UMIs were added. TCRdb reprocessed the 5' RACE reads via MiXCR and lists one record per CDR3 protein. In the table there are about 630,000 distinct CDR3 sequences, 9% to 15% of which are singletons. V lost 6 bases, J lost 9 bases, and 12 bases lay in between. Looked up from germline, CDR1 is SQVTM and CDR2 is ANQGSEA. This CDR3 comprises 11 residues. Source: PBMCs, taken on the day of the yellow fever booster vaccination. The TCR sequence derives from a man aged 25 to 45 who received the YFV17D yellow fever vaccine. The chain is built from TRBV29-1 and TRBJ2-1; maybe TRBD1 (5 bases). CDR3 residues: CSVQDLAEQFF. The CDR3 DNA sequence: TGCAGCGTACAGGATTTAGCTGAGCAGTTCTTC.